These T cell receptor beta chains were read from a single sample in a study of blood T cells in healthy people across ages. TCRdb analysed the 5' RACE reads with MiXCR anew, one entry per CDR3 protein. This sample yields 1.8 million or so distinct CDR3 sequences, of which about two fifths are seen a single time; under 30% belongs to the top ten. Sequencing used blood. Source of these receptors: a human donor in good health. Each CDR3 is given with its conserved first and last residue. The order of the fields is clone size, J gene, V gene, D gene, CDR3 DNA, CDR3 protein. D genes are given only for firm matches. Clone size is stated in some rows and not others, as once, few, many or a class when expanded.

NA TRBJ2-5 TRBV6-2/TRBV6-3 NA TGTGCCAGCACTGGGATGGGGCCTACGGGATTTCAAGAGACCCAGTACTTC CASTGMGPTGFQETQYF
NA TRBJ1-1 TRBV11-3 NA TGTGCCAGCAACCCGGAACAGCAGAACACTGAAGCTTTCTTT CASNPEQQNTEAFF
NA TRBJ2-1 TRBV6-2/TRBV6-3 NA TGTGCCAGCAGTTACAAAACCGGGACACCTTCCCCCTACAATGAGCAGTTCTTC CASSYKTGTPSPYNEQFF
NA TRBJ2-3 TRBV20-1 TRBD2 TGCAGTGCATCAGGACTAGCGGGGGAACCAATAAGCACAGATACGCAGTATTTT CSASGLAGEPISTDTQYF
NA TRBJ2-5 TRBV6-2/TRBV6-3 NA TGTGCCAGCAGTTACGGTTCGGGGGATGCCTACGGGCAGTACTTC CASSYGSGDAYGQYF
NA TRBJ2-7 TRBV4-1 NA TGCGCCAGCAGACCTACTGAGAGCTCCTACGAGCAGTACTTC CASRPTESSYEQYF
NA TRBJ2-7 TRBV5-1 TRBD1 TGCGCCAGCAGCCCGGGACAGCCGACCTCCTACGAGCAGTACTTC CASSPGQPTSYEQYF
many TRBJ2-3 TRBV20-1 NA TGCAGTGCTCCCAGGGGAGATACGCAGTATTTT CSAPRGDTQYF
few TRBJ1-2 TRBV12-3/TRBV12-4 NA TGTGCCAGCAGTAACCCTGGCTATGGCTACACCTTC CASSNPGYGYTF
few TRBJ1-2 TRBV12-3/TRBV12-4 TRBD1 TGTGCCAGCAGTCGCAACCCGGGACAGGGGGCGGATGGCTACACCTTC CASSRNPGQGADGYTF
NA TRBJ2-4 TRBV4-1 NA TGCGCCAGCAGCCAAACGGGCATCTTAGCCAAAAACATTCAGTACTTC CASSQTGILAKNIQYF
NA TRBJ1-2 TRBV9 TRBD1 TGTGCCAGCAGCGCCGACAGGGCGAGTGCTGGCTACACCTTC CASSADRASAGYTF
NA TRBJ2-3 TRBV7-2 TRBD1 TGTGCCAGCAGCTTAATGGGACAGGGGGCTAATACGCAGTATTTT CASSLMGQGANTQYF
NA TRBJ2-1 TRBV20-1 NA TGCAGTGCTAGAGATAAGGTTTTCAATGAGCAGTTCTTC CSARDKVFNEQFF
NA TRBJ2-7 TRBV4-1 TRBD2 TGCGCCAGCAGCCAAGACTCGACTAGCGGGGCGTACGAGCAGTACTTC CASSQDSTSGAYEQYF
NA TRBJ2-6 TRBV20-1 NA TGCAGTGCTCATAAGTCTGGGGCCAACGTCCTGACTTTC CSAHKSGANVLTF
NA TRBJ1-5 TRBV29-1 TRBD1 TGCAGCGTTTCCGACCACAGGGGAGGGAATCAGCCCCAGCATTTT CSVSDHRGGNQPQHF